The present TCR beta chain was sequenced within a study of CD8+CD57+ T cells in acquired aplastic anemia. Notes on the study in general: Patients and controls shared 25 to 30 CD8+ CDR3 sequences. No significant patient-versus-control difference appeared in CD8+ Simpson's diversity.

Genomic DNA was employed as the template in profiling TCR beta VDJ and CDR3. TCRdb ran MiXCR on the reads and lists one entry per CDR3 protein. Of a few hundred thousand distinct CDR3 sequences listed, approximately 55% were seen once; the top ten hold approximately 8%. A word on this clonotype: The antigen is undetermined.

Germline CDR1 is MGHDK and CDR2 is SYGVNS. V lost 2 bases and J lost 5, with 11 bases in between. The CDR3 consists of 14 residues. The material sequenced was sorted CD4+, CD8+, or CD8+CD57+ T cells (not recorded which) from PBMCs. The chain joins TRBV25-1 to TRBJ2-3; D is undetermined. The receptor was derived from a human donor with severe aplastic anemia or a healthy control (not recorded which). Here the CDR3 reads CASSEGVGKDTQYF. As DNA, the CDR3 is TGTGCCAGCAGTGAAGGGGTAGGGAAAGATACGCAGTATTTT.